This T cell receptor (beta chain) appears in the sequencing data of a study of blood T cell repertoires in COVID-19. Per the germline V gene, CDR1 is WNHNN and CDR2 is SYGVQD (reference sequence). The CDR3 sequence is 13 residues long. V lost 0 bases, J lost 2 bases, and 4 bases lay in between. Produced via immunoSEQ multiplex PCR; TCRdb's table is partial and in-frame only. The data contain fewer than 250,000 clones, approximately 86% of them singletons. This clone was detected a few times. V usage is TRBV10-1 and J usage is TRBJ1-2; D remains unclear. The receptor's source is a man aged 30 to 45 with acute or convalescent COVID-19. Sequencing input: peripheral blood. The CDR3 DNA follows: TGCGCCAGCAGTGAGTCAGCGAACTATGGCTACACCTTC. Amino acid sequence: CASSESANYGYTF.